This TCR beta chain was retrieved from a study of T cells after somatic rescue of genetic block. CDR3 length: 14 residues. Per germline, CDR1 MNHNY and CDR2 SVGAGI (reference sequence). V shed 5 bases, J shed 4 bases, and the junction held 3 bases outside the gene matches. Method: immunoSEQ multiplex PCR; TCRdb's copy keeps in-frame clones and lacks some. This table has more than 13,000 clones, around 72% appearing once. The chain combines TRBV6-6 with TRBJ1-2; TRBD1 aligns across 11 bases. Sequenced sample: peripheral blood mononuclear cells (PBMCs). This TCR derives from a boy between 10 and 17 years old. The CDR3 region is CASSAGTGGYGYTF. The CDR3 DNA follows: TGTGCCAGCAGTGCCGGGACAGGGGGCTATGGCTACACCTTC.